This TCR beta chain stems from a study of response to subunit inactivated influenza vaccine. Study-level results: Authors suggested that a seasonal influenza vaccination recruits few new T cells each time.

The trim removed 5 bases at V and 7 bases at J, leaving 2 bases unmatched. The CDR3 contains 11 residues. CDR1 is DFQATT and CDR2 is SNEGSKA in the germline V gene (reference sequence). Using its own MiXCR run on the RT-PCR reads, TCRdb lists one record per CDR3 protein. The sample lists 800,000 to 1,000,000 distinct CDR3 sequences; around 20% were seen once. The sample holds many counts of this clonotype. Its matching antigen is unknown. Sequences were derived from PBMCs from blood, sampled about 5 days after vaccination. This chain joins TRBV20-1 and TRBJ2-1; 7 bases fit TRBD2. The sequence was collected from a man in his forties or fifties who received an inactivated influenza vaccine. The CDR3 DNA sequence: TGCAGTGCTTCGCGGGGGAATGAGCAGTTCTTC. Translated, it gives CSASRGNEQFF.